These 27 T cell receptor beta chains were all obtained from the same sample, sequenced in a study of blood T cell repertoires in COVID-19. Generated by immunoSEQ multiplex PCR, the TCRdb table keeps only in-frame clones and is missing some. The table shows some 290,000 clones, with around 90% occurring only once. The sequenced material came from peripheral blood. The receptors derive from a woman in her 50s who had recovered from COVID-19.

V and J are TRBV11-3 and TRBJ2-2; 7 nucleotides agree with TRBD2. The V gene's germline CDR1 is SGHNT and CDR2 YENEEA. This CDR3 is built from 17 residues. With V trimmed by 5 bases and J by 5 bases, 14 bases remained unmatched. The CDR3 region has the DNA TGTGCCAGCAGCCCCTCGTGGGGAGGGCCAAGTACCGGGGAGCTGTTTTTT. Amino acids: CASSPSWGGPSTGELFF.

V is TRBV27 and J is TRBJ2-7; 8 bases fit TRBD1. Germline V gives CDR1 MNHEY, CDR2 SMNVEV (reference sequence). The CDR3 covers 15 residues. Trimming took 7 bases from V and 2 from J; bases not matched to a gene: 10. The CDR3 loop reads CASTPLTGVTYEQYF. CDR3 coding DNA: TGTGCCAGCACCCCTTTGACAGGGGTTACCTACGAGCAGTACTTC.

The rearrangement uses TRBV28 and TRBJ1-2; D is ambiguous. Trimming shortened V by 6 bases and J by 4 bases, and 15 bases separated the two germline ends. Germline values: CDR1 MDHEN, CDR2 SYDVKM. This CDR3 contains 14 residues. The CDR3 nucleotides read TGTGCCAGCAGGGAGTTGGCGAGGAGCTATGGCTACACCTTC. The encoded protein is CASRELARSYGYTF.

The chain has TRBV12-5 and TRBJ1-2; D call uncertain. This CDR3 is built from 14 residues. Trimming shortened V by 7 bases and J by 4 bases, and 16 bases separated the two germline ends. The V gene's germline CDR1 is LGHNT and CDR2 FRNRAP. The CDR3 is CASAPGAPLYGYTF. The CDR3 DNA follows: TGTGCTAGTGCCCCCGGAGCCCCGCTCTATGGCTACACCTTC.

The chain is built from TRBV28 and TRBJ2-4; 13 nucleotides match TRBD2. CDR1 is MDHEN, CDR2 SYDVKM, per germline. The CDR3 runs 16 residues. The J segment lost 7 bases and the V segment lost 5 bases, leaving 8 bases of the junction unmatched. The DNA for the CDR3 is TGTGCCAGCAGTCTCGGGACTAGCGGGATGGGGAACATTCAGTACTTC. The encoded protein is CASSLGTSGMGNIQYF.

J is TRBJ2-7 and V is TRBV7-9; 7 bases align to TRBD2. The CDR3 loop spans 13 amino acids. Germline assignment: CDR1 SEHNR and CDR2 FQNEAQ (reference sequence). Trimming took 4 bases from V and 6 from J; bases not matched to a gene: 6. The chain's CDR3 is CASSSLAEFEQYF. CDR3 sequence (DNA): TGTGCCAGCAGCTCCCTAGCGGAGTTCGAGCAGTACTTC.

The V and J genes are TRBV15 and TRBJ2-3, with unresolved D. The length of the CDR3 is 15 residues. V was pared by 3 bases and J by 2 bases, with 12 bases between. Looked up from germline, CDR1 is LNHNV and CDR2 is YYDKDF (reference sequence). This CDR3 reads CATSSESRYTDTQYF. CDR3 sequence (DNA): TGTGCCACCAGCAGTGAAAGCCGGTACACAGATACGCAGTATTTT.

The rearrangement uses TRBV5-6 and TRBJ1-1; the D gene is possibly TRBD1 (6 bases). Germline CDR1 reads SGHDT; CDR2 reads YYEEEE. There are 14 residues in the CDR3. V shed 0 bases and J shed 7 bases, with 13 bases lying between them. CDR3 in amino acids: CASSLETGPSEAFF. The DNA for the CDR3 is TGTGCCAGCAGCTTGGAGACAGGCCCAAGTGAAGCTTTCTTT. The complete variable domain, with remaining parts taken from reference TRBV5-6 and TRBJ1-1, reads DAGVTQSPTHLIKTRGQQVTLRCSPKSGHDTVSWYQQALGQGPQFIFQYYEEEERQRGNFPDRFSGHQFPNYSSELNVNALLLGDSALYLCASSLETGPSEAFFGQGTRLTVV.

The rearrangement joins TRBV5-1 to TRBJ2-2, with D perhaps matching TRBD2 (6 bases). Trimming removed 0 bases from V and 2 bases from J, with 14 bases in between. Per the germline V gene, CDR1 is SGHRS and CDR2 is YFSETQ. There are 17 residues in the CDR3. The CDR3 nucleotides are TGCGCCAGCAGCTTGGTAGCGGCAGGACTAAACACCGGGGAGCTGTTTTTT. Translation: CASSLVAAGLNTGELFF.

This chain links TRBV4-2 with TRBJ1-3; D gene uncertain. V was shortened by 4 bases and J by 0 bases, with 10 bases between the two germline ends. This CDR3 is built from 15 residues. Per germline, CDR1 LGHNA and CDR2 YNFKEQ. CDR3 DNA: TGTGCCAGCAGCCCAAGTTATAGCTCTGGAAACACCATATATTTT. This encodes CASSPSYSSGNTIYF.

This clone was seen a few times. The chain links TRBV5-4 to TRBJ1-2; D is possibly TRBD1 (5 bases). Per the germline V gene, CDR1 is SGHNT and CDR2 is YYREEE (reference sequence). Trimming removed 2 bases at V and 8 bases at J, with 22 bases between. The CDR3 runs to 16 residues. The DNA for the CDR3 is TGTGCCAGCAGCTTCAGGGACTCGCGGTCCCTTGGCGGCTACACCTTC. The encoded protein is CASSFRDSRSLGGYTF. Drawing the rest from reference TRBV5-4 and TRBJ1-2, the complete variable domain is ETGVTQSPTHLIKTRGQQVTLRCSSQSGHNTVSWYQQALGQGPQFIFQYYREEENGRGNFPPRFSGLQFPNYSSELNVNALELDDSALYLCASSFRDSRSLGGYTFGSGTRLTVV.

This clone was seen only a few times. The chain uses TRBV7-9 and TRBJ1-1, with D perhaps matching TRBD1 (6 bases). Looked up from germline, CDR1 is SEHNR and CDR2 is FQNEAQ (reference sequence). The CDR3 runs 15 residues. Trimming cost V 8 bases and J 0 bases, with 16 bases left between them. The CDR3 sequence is CASLGGAGMNTEAFF. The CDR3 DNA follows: TGTGCCAGCCTTGGGGGGGCTGGGATGAACACTGAAGCTTTCTTT.

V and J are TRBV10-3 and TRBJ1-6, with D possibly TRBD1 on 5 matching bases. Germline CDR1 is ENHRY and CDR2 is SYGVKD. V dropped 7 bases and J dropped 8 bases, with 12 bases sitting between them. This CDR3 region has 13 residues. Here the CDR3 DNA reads TGTGCCATCACTCAGGGATTGGATTCACCCCTCCACTTT. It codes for CAITQGLDSPLHF.

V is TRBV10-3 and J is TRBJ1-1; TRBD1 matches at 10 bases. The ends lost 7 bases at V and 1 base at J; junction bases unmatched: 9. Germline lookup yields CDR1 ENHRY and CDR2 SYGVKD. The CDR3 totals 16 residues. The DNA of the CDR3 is TGTGCCATCACTGTCGGACAGGGGGGTCGGAACACTGAAGCTTTCTTT. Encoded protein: CAITVGQGGRNTEAFF.

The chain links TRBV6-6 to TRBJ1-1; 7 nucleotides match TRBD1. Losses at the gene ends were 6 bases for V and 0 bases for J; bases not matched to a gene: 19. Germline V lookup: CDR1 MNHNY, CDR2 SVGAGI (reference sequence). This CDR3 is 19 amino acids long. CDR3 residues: CASSRGRTGVRTMNTEAFF. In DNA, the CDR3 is TGTGCCAGCAGCCGAGGAAGAACAGGGGTTCGGACCATGAACACTGAAGCTTTCTTT.

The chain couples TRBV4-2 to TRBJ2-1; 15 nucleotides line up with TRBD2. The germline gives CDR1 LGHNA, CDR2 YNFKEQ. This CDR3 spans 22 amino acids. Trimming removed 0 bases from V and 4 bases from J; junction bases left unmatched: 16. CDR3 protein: CASSQEGKGGTSGRSRYNEQFF. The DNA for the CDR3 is TGTGCCAGCAGCCAAGAGGGGAAAGGGGGGACTAGCGGGAGGTCCCGATACAATGAGCAGTTCTTC.

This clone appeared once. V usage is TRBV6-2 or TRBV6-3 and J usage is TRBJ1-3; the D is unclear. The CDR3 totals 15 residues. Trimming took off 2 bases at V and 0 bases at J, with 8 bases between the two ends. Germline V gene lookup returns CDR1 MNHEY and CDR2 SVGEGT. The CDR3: CASSYHSSSGNTIYF. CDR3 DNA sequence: TGTGCCAGCAGTTACCACAGCAGCTCTGGAAACACCATATATTTT.

The CDR3 spells CASTLDRSVTQETQYF. CDR3 nucleotides: TGTGCCAGCACCCTAGACAGGAGCGTGACCCAAGAGACCCAGTACTTC. The J gene is TRBJ2-5, the V gene TRBV7-2; D may be TRBD1 (6 bases). CDR1 is SGHTA, CDR2 FQGNSA, per germline. V was shortened by 7 bases and J by 1 base, with 19 bases between the two germline ends. CDR3 length: 16 residues.

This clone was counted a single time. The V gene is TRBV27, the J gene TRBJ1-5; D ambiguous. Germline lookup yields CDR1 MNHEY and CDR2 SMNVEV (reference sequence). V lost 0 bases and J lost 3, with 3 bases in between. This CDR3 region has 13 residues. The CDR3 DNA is TGTGCCAGCAGTTTATCTCTCAATCAGCCCCAGCATTTT. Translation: CASSLSLNQPQHF.

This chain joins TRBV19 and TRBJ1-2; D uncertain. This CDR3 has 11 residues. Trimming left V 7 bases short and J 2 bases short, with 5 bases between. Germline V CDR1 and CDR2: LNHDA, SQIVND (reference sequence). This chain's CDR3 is CASMRNYGYTF. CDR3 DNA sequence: TGTGCCAGTATGAGGAACTATGGCTACACCTTC. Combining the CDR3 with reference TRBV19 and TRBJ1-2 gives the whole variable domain DGGITQSPKYLFRKEGQNVTLSCEQNLNHDAMYWYRQDPGQGLRLIYYSQIVNDFQKGDIAEGYSVSREKKESFPLTVTSAQKNPTAFYLCASMRNYGYTFGSGTRLTVV.

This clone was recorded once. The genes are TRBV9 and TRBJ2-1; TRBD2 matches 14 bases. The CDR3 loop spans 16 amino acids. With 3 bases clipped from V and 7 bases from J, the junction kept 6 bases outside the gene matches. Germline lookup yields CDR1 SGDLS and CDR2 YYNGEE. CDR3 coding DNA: TGTGCCAGCAGCGAGGGACTAGCGGGAGATAAGAATGAGCAGTTCTTC. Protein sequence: CASSEGLAGDKNEQFF.

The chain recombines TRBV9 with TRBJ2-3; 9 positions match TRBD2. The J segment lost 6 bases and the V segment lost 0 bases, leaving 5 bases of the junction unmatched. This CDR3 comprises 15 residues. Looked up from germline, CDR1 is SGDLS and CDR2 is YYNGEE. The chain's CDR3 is CASSVEGGGGDTQYF. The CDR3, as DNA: TGTGCCAGCAGCGTAGAGGGCGGGGGGGGCGATACGCAGTATTTT.

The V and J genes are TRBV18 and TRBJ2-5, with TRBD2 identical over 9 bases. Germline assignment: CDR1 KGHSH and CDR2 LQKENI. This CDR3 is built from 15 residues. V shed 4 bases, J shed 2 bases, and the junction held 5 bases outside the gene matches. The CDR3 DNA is TGTGCCAGCTCACGAACCCTAGCGGGACAAGAGACCCAGTACTTC. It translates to CASSRTLAGQETQYF.

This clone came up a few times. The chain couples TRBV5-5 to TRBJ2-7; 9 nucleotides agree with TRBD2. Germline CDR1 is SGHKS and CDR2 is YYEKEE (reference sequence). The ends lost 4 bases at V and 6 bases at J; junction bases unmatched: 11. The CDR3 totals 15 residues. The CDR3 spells CASSRGLAINSEQYF. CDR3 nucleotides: TGTGCCAGCAGCCGCGGACTAGCGATAAACTCCGAGCAGTACTTC.

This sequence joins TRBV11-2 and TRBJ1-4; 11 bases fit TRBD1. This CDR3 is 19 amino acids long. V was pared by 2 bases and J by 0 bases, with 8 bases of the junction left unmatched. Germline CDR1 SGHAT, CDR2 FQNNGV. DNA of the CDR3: TGTGCCAGCAGCTTAATCTCTTTGGGACAGGGGGCAACTAATGAAAAACTGTTTTTT. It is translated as CASSLISLGQGATNEKLFF.

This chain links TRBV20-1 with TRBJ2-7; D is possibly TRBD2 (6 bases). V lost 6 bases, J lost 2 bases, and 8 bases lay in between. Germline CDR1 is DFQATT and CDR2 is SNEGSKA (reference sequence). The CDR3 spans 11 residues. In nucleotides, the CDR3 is TGCAGTGCAAGGACTACCTACGAGCAGTACTTC. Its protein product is CSARTTYEQYF.

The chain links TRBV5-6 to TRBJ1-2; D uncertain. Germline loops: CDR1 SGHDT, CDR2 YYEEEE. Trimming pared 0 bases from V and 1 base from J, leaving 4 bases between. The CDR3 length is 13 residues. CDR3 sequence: CASSLANNYGYTF. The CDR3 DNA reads TGTGCCAGCAGCTTGGCCAATAACTATGGCTACACCTTC.